This TCR beta chain was captured in a study of beta chain features in type 1 diabetes. Study context: Comparable age, gender and cell yields were observed in patients relative to healthy donors. Sorted cells examined across all samples numbered 107,917,701.

Isolated RNA was reverse transcribed in full, so expressed TCRB transcripts were sequenced. Deep immunoSEQ sequencing covered naive, central memory and regulatory T cell samples. Sequenced by immunoSEQ multiplex PCR; TCRdb stores in-frame clones only, minus some. The sample shows about 160,000 clones, about 8.5% of them seen only once. CD4+ naive, central memory, regulatory and stem cell-like memory cells were sorted via CD45RO/CCR7/CD25/CD127/CD95/CD27. The junction had 6 bases not matched to a gene; V was cut back by 3 bases and J by 0 bases. Germline V gene sequence: CDR1 LNHDA, CDR2 SQIVND (reference sequence). The length of the CDR3 is 18 residues.

This chain uses TRBV19 with TRBJ1-5, with TRBD1 matching over 12 bases. The sequenced material came from central memory CD4+ T cells from blood. This receptor was identified in a young man in good health. The CDR3 coding sequence is TGTGCCAGTAGTATGGGGACAGGGGGCCCTTATAGCAATCAGCCCCAGCATTTT. Protein product: CASSMGTGGPYSNQPQHF.